These 5 T cell receptor beta chains were sequenced from one sample in a study of T cell responses to AZD1222 COVID-19 vaccine. Sequencing used immunoSEQ multiplex PCR; TCRdb keeps in-frame clones, though not all of them. The sample includes around 110,000 clones, around 92% of them seen just once. The source was peripheral blood, collected on day 0 of AZD1222 vaccination. The source is an adult in good health.

The gene calls are TRBV11-1 and TRBJ1-4; D gene ambiguous. The CDR3 runs to 15 residues. CDR1 and CDR2 (germline): SGHAT, FQDESV (reference sequence). The V gene lost 2 bases and the J gene lost 7 bases, with 14 bases spanning the gap. The CDR3 region has the DNA TGTGCCAGCAGCTTACGTTCTGGACGGGGTGAAAAACTGTTTTTT. Translating gives CASSLRSGRGEKLFF. The full variable domain, its missing parts supplied by reference TRBV11-1 and TRBJ1-4, is EAEVAQSPRYKITEKSQAVAFWCDPISGHATLYWYRQILGQGPELLVQFQDESVVDDSQLPKDRFSAERLKGVDSTLKIQPAELGDSAMYLCASSLRSGRGEKLFFGSGTQLSVL.

The chain employs TRBV28 and TRBJ1-2, with a tentative D call TRBD1 (5 bases). CDR1 and CDR2 from the germline V gene are MDHEN and SYDVKM. This CDR3 spans 13 amino acids. The ends were cut back, 2 bases at V and 7 bases at J, with 11 bases in the middle. As DNA, the CDR3 is TGTGCCAGCAGTTTAACGGGGGAGGGTGGCTACACCTTC. It codes for CASSLTGEGGYTF.

This chain connects TRBV10-1 to TRBJ2-7, with 12 bases that match TRBD2. The germline gives CDR1 WNHNN, CDR2 SYGVQD (reference sequence). Losses at the gene ends were 3 bases for V and 3 bases for J; bases not matched to a gene: 3. This CDR3 contains 15 residues. CDR3 loop: CASSDRLAGDYEQYF. CDR3 nucleotides: TGCGCCAGCAGTGACCGACTAGCGGGAGACTACGAGCAGTACTTC.

The chain combines TRBV7-2 with TRBJ1-1; no definite D call. Per the germline V gene, CDR1 is SGHTA and CDR2 is FQGNSA. The CDR3 contains 12 residues. With 5 bases removed from V and 11 bases from J, the gap between germline ends came to 15 bases. The CDR3 loop is CASSPRLLRAFF. The CDR3, as DNA: TGTGCCAGCAGCCCCCGATTGTTGAGGGCTTTCTTT.

This clone was counted once. V and J are TRBV27 and TRBJ2-7; D could derive from TRBD1 or TRBD2 (5 bases each). V was trimmed by 2 bases and J by 0 bases, leaving 8 bases between them. The CDR3 sequence is 14 residues long. CDR1 and CDR2 (germline): MNHEY, SMNVEV (reference sequence). The CDR3 coding sequence is TGTGCCAGCAGTTTAGACGGGGCCTCCTACGAGCAGTACTTC. Amino acids: CASSLDGASYEQYF.